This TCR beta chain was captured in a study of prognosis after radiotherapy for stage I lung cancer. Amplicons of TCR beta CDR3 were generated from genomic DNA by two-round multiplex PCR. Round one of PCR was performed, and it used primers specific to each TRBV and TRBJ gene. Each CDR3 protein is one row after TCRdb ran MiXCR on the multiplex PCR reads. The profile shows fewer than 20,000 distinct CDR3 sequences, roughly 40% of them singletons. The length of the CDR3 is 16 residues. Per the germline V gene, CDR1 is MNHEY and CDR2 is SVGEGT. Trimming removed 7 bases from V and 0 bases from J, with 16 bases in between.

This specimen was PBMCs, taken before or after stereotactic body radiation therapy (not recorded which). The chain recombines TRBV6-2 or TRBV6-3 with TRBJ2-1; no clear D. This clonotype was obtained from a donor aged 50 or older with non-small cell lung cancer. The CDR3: CASTSDAPSSYNEQFF. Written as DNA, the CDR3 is TGTGCCAGCACGTCGGACGCACCCAGCTCCTACAATGAGCAGTTCTTC.